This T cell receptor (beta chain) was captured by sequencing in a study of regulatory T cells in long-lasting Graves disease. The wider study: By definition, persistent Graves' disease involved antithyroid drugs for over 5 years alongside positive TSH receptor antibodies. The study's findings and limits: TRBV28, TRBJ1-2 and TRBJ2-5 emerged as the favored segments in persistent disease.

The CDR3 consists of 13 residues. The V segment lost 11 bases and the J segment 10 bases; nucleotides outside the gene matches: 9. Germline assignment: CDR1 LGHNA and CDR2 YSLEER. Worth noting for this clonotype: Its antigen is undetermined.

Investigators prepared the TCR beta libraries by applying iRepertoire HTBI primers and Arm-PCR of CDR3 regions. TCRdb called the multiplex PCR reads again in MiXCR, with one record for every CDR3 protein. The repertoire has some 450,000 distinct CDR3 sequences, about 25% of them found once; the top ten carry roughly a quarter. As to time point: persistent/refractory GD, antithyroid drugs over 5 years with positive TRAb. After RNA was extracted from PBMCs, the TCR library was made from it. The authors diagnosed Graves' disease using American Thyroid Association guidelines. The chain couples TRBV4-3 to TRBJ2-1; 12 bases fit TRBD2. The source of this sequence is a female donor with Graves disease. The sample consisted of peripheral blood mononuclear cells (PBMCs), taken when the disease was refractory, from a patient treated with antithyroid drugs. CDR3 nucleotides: TGCGCCTCACCGGGACTAGCGGGTCCCGAGCAGTTCTTC. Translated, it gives CASPGLAGPEQFF.